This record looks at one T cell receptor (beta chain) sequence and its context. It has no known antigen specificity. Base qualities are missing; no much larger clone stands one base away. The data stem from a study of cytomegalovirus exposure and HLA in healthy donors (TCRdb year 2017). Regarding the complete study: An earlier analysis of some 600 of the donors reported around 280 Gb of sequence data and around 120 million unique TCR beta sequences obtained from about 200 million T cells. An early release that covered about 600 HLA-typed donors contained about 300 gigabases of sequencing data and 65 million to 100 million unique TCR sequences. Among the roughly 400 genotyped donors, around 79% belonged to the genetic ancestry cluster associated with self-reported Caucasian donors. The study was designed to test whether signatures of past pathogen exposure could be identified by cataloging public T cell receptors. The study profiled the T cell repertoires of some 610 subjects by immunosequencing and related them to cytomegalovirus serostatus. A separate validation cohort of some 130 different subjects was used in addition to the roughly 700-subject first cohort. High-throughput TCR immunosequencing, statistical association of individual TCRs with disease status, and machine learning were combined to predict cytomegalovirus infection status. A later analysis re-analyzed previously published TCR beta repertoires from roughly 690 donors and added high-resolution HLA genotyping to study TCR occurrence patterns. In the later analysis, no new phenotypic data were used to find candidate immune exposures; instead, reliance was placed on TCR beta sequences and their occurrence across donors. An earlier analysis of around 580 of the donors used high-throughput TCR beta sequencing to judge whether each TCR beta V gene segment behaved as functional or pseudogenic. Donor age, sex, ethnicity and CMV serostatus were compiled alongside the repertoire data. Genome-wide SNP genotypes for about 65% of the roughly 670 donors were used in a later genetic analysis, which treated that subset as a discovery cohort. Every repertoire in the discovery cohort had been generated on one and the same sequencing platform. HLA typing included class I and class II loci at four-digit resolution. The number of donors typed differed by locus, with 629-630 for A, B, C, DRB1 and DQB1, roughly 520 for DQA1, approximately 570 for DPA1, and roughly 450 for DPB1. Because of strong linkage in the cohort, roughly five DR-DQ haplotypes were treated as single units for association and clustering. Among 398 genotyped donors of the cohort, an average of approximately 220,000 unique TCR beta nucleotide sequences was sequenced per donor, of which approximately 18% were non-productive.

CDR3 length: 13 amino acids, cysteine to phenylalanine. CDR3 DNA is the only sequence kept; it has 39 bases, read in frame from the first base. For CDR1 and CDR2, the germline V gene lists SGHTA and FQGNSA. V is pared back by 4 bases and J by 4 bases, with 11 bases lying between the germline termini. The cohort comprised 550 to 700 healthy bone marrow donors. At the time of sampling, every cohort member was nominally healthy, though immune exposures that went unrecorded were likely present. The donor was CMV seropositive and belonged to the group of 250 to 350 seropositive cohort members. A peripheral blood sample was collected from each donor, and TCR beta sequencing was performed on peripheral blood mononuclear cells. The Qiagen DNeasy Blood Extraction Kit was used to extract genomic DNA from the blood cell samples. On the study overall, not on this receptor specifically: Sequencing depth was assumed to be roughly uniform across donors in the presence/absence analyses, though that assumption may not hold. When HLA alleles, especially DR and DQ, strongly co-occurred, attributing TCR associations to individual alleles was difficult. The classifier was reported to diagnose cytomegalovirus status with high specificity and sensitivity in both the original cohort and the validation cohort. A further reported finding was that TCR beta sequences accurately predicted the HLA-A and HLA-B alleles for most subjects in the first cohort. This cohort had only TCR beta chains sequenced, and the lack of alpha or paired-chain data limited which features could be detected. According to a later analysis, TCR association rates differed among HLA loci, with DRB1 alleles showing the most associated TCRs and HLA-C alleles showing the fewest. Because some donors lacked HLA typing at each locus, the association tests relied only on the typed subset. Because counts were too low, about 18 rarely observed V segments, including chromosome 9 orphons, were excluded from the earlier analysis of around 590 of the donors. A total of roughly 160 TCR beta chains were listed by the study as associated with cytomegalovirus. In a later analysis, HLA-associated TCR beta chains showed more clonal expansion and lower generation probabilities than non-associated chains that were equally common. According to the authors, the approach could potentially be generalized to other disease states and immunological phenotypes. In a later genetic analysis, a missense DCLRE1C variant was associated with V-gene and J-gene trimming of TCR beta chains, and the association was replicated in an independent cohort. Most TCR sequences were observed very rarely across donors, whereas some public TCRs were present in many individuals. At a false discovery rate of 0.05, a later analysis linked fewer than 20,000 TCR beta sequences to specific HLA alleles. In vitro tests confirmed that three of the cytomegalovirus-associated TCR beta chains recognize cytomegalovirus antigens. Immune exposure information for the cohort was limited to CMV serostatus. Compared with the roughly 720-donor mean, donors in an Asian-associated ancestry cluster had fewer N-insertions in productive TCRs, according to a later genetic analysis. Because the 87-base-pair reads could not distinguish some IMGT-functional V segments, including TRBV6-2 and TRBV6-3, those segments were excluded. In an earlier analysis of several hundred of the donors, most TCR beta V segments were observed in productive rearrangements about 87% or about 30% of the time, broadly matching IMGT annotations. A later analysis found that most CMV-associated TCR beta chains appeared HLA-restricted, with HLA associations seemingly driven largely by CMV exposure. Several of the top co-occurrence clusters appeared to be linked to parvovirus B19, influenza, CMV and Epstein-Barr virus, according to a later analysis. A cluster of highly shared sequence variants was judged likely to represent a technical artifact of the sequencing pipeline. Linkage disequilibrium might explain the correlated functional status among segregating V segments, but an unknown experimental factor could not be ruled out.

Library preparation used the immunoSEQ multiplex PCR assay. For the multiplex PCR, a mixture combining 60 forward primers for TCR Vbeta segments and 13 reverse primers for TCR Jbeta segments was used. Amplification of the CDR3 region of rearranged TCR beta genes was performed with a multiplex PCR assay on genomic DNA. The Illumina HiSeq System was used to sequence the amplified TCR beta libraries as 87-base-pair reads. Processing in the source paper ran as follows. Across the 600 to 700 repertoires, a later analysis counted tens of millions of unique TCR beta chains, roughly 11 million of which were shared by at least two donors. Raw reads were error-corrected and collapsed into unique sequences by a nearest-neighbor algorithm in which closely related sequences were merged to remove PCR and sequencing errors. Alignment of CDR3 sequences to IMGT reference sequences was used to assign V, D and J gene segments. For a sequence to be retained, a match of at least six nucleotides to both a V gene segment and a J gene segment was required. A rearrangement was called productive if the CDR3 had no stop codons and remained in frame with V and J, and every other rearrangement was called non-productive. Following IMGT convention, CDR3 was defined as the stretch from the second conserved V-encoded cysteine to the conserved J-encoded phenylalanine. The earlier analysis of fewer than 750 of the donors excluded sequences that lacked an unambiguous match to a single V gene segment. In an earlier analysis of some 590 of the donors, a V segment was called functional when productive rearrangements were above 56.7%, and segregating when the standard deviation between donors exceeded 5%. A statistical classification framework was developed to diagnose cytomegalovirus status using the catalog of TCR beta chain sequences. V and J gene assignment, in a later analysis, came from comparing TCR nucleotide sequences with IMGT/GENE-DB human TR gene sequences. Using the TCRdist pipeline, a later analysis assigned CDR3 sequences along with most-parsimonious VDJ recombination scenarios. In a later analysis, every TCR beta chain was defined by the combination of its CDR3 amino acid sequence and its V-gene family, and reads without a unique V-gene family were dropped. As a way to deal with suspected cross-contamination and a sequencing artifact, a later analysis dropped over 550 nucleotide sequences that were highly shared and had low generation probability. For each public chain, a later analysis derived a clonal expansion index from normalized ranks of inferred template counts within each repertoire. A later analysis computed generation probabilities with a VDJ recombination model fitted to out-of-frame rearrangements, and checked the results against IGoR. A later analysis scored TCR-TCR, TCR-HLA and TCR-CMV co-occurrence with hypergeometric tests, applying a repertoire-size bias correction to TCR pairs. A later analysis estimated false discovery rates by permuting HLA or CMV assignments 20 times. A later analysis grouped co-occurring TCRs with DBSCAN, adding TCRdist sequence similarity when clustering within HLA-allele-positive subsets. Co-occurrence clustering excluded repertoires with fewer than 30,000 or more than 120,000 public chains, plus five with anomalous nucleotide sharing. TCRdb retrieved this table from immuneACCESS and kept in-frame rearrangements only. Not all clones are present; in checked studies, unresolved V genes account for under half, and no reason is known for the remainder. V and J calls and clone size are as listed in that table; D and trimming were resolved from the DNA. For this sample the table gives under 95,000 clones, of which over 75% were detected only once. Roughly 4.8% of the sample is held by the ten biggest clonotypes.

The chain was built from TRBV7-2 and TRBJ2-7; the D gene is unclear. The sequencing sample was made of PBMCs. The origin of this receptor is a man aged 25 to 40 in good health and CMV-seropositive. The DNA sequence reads TGTGCCAGCAGCTCTTGGGTCGGGTACGAGCAGTACTTC. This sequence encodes CASSSWVGYEQYF.